This entry lists 5 T cell receptor beta chains sequenced from one sample in a study of spatial heterogeneity in lung cancer. One entry per CDR3 protein results from TCRdb running MiXCR on the 5' RACE reads. The sample includes roughly 70,000 distinct CDR3 sequences, roughly 9% seen only once; the top ten take approximately 2%. Specified time point: blood at routine non-recurrence follow-up after resection. This specimen was PBMCs, taken at follow-up. The source of these receptors is a female donor with early-stage non-small cell lung cancer.

This clonotype has just a few counts. The chain employs TRBV5-1 and TRBJ2-3; 7 bases map to TRBD2. V shed 7 bases and J 2 bases; nucleotides not matched to a gene: 7. The CDR3 has 14 residues. CDR1 and CDR2 from the germline V gene are SGHRS and YFSETQ. CDR3 loop: CASGRSGTTDTQYF. The DNA for the CDR3 is TGCGCCAGCGGTAGAAGCGGGACCACAGATACGCAGTATTTT.

There are many counts of this clonotype. The V call is TRBV9, the J call TRBJ2-3; D remains unclear. Trimming stripped 2 bases from V and 2 bases from J, with 6 bases between. Germline V lookup: CDR1 SGDLS, CDR2 YYNGEE. The CDR3 runs 13 residues. CDR3 DNA: TGTGCCAGCAGCGTTGCGATCACAGATACGCAGTATTTT. Protein sequence: CASSVAITDTQYF.

This clonotype was recorded at least ten times. The chain links TRBV9 to TRBJ2-5; D is perhaps TRBD1 (5 bases). This CDR3 is built from 13 residues. V lost 1 base and J lost 7, with 11 bases in between. CDR1 and CDR2 (germline): SGDLS, YYNGEE. CDR3 coding DNA: TGTGCCAGCAGCGTACAGGGTACCGGGACCCAGTACTTC. As protein: CASSVQGTGTQYF.

The CDR3 here is CASSQQQTGELFF. The CDR3 nucleotides are TGTGCCAGCAGTCAACAGCAGACCGGGGAGCTGTTTTTT. This chain connects TRBV25-1 to TRBJ2-2; D uncertain. CDR1 and CDR2 from the germline V gene are MGHDK and SYGVNS. Between the trimmed V and J ends, which lost 5 bases and 5 bases, there was a span of 9 bases. The CDR3 runs 13 residues.

This clonotype was detected only a few times. This chain uses TRBV20-1 with TRBJ2-7, with TRBD1 as a possible D gene (6 bases). The CDR3 is made up of 15 amino acids. The germline CDR1 and CDR2 sequences are DFQATT and SNEGSKA (reference sequence). V was pared by 2 bases and J by 3 bases, with 17 bases between. The CDR3 spells CSARWEQGIGYEQYF. The CDR3 DNA reads as TGCAGTGCTAGATGGGAGCAGGGGATCGGCTACGAGCAGTACTTC.